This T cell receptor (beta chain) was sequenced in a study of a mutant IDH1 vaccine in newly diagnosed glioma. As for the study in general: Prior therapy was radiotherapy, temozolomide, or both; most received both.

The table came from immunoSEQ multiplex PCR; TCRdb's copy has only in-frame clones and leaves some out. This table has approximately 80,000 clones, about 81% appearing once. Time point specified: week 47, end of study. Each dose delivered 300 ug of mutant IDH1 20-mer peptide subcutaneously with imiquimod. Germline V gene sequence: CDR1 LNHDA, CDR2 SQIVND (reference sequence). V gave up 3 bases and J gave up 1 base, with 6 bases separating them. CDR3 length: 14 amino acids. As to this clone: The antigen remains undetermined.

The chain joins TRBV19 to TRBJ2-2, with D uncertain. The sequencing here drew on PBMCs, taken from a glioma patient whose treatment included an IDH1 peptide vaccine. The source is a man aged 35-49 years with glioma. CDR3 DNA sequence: TGTGCCAGTAGTATTGTTCTGAACACCGGGGAGCTGTTTTTT. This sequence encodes CASSIVLNTGELFF.